This passage covers 26 T cell receptor beta chains from one sample sequenced in a study of TIL therapy for anti-PD-1-resistant metastatic lung cancer. The libraries were made with immunoSEQ v3. Profiling relied on immunoSEQ multiplex PCR, and the TCRdb table lists in-frame clones only, not all of them. This table has over 10,000 clones, about three fifths appearing once. Time point meaning: pre-treatment sample, taken before nivolumab and TIL therapy. Tumor tissue came from excised metastases, mostly pleural nodules or supraclavicular lymph nodes. This sample comprised tumor tissue, obtained at baseline. The source of these receptors is a woman aged 25-80 years with non-small cell lung cancer.

This clone was recorded a few times. The V call is TRBV19, the J call TRBJ1-5; D gene ambiguous. V was shortened by 11 bases and J by 0 bases, with 8 bases between the two germline ends. The CDR3 contains 12 residues. Germline assignment: CDR1 LNHDA and CDR2 SQIVND (reference sequence). CDR3 sequence (DNA): TGTGCCGCAAGGAGTAGCAATCAGCCCCAGCATTTT. It is translated as CAARSSNQPQHF.

The chain's CDR3 is CASSPYSPAEGYGYTF. In DNA, the CDR3 is TGTGCCAGCAGCCCCTATAGCCCCGCAGAGGGCTATGGCTACACCTTC. V is TRBV7-3 and J is TRBJ1-2, with unresolved D. V was cut by 5 bases and J by 4 bases, with 20 bases left in between. The CDR3 loop spans 16 amino acids. Per the germline V gene, CDR1 is SGHTA and CDR2 is FQGTGA.

By sample fraction, this clone is medium-sized. The chain is built from TRBV9 and TRBJ2-6; D remains ambiguous. The germline gives CDR1 SGDLS, CDR2 YYNGEE. Deletions cut 2 bases from V and 3 bases from J, with 9 bases between. This CDR3 spans 15 amino acids. CDR3 sequence reads: CASSVHGDGANVLTF. In nucleotides, the CDR3 is TGTGCCAGCAGCGTCCACGGTGATGGGGCCAACGTCCTGACTTTC.

This clone showed up just a few times. This sequence joins TRBV28 and TRBJ1-5; TRBD1 aligns across 9 bases. CDR3 size: 16 residues. Germline V gene sequence: CDR1 MDHEN, CDR2 SYDVKM. Unmatched junction bases numbered 6, after V lost 4 bases and J lost 2 bases. Written as DNA, the CDR3 is TGTGCCAGCAGTTCCCTGACAGGGGGTGGCAATCAGCCCCAGCATTTT. This codes for CASSSLTGGGNQPQHF.

The CDR3 protein is CASSWDRGLETQYF. The CDR3 nucleotides are TGTGCCAGCAGCTGGGACAGGGGTTTGGAGACCCAGTACTTC. The genes are TRBV5-4 and TRBJ2-5, with 10 positions matching TRBD1. J was trimmed by 5 bases and V by 3 bases; bases with no gene match: 4. This CDR3 spans 14 amino acids. The germline gives CDR1 SGHNT, CDR2 YYREEE (reference sequence).

The J gene is TRBJ1-1, the V gene TRBV5-1; D not certain. This CDR3 comprises 13 residues. Germline V gene sequence: CDR1 SGHRS, CDR2 YFSETQ. V shed 0 bases and J shed 0 bases, with 3 bases lying between them. This CDR3 reads CASSLGVNTEAFF. The DNA for the CDR3 is TGCGCCAGCAGCTTGGGGGTGAACACTGAAGCTTTCTTT. The complete variable domain, with remaining parts taken from reference TRBV5-1 and TRBJ1-1, reads KAGVTQTPRYLIKTRGQQVTLSCSPISGHRSVSWYQQTPGQGLQFLFEYFSETQRNKGNFPGRFSGRQFSNSRSEMNVSTLELGDSALYLCASSLGVNTEAFFGQGTRLTVV.

The genes are TRBV15 and TRBJ1-6; D gene unclear. Germline V gene sequence: CDR1 LNHNV, CDR2 YYDKDF (reference sequence). The CDR3 extends over 15 amino acids. Trimming stripped 0 bases from V and 10 bases from J, with 13 bases between. The DNA for the CDR3 is TGTGCCACCAGCAGAGATAATGGAGTTGGCTCACCCCTCCACTTT. It encodes CATSRDNGVGSPLHF. The variable domain in full, with the rest retrieved from reference TRBV15 and TRBJ1-6, is DAMVIQNPRYQVTQFGKPVTLSCSQTLNHNVMYWYQQKSSQAPKLLFHYYDKDFNNEADTPDNFQSRRPNTSFCFLDIRSPGLGDTAMYLCATSRDNGVGSPLHFGNGTRLTVT.

This chain connects TRBV30 to TRBJ1-2, with 7 bases fitting TRBD1. The ends lost 3 bases at V and 2 bases at J; junction bases unmatched: 0. CDR3 length: 12 residues. Looked up from germline, CDR1 is GTSNPN and CDR2 is SVGIG (reference sequence). CDR3 amino acids: CAWRGQNYGYTF. The CDR3 DNA follows: TGTGCCTGGAGGGGACAGAACTATGGCTACACCTTC.

The chain is built from TRBV9 and TRBJ2-2; TRBD2 agrees at 11 bases. This CDR3 is 16 amino acids long. The ends lost 1 base at V and 4 bases at J; junction bases unmatched: 3. Germline V lookup: CDR1 SGDLS, CDR2 YYNGEE. For the CDR3, the DNA is TGTGCCAGCAGCGTACTAGCGGGAGGCGGCACCGGGGAGCTGTTTTTT. It translates to CASSVLAGGGTGELFF.

V is TRBV18 and J is TRBJ2-1, with D possibly matching TRBD2 (5 bases). The germline V and J ends were trimmed by 2 bases and 5 bases, with 13 bases remaining between them. The CDR3 extends over 15 amino acids. Germline CDR1 reads KGHSH; CDR2 reads LQKENI. The CDR3 nucleotides are TGTGCCAGCTCACCATTTCTAGCAGAAAACAATGAGCAGTTCTTC. It encodes CASSPFLAENNEQFF.

In its sample, this clone was seen a few times. The genes are TRBV11-2 and TRBJ2-3; a possible D gene is TRBD1 (6 bases). Germline V CDR1 and CDR2: SGHAT, FQNNGV. This CDR3 has 17 amino acids. Trimming took off 3 bases at V and 6 bases at J, with 22 bases between the two ends. This CDR3 is CASSFSTGSGSVDTQYF. CDR3 DNA: TGTGCCAGCAGCTTTTCGACAGGATCTGGATCTGTGGATACGCAGTATTTT.

This clone was counted once. This rearrangement joins TRBV6-5 to TRBJ2-7; maybe TRBD2 (6 bases). The germline V gene encodes CDR1 MNHEY and CDR2 SVGAGI. This CDR3 has 13 amino acids. V shed 6 bases and J shed 3 bases, with 12 bases lying between them. The CDR3 nucleotides read TGTGCCAGCAGGGGCGGGATAATCTACGAGCAGTACTTC. Protein product: CASRGGIIYEQYF.

The chain is built from TRBV10-1 and TRBJ2-1, with D uncertain. Germline V gene lookup returns CDR1 WNHNN and CDR2 SYGVQD (reference sequence). V lost 3 bases and J 4 bases, leaving 4 bases between the germline ends. This CDR3 comprises 12 residues. CDR3 protein: CASSEQYNEQFF. The CDR3 region has the DNA TGCGCCAGCAGTGAACAGTACAATGAGCAGTTCTTC.

V and J are TRBV5-4 and TRBJ1-2, with TRBD1 matching over 8 bases. With V trimmed by 5 bases and J by 0 bases, 6 bases remained unmatched. Germline assignment: CDR1 SGHNT and CDR2 YYREEE (reference sequence). The length of the CDR3 is 15 residues. CDR3 nucleotide sequence: TGTGCCAGCAGATACTTGGACAGGGCTAACTATGGCTACACCTTC. Translated: CASRYLDRANYGYTF. Variable domain in full (rest from reference TRBV5-4 and TRBJ1-2): ETGVTQSPTHLIKTRGQQVTLRCSSQSGHNTVSWYQQALGQGPQFIFQYYREEENGRGNFPPRFSGLQFPNYSSELNVNALELDDSALYLCASRYLDRANYGYTFGSGTRLTVV.

This clone was counted a single time. The chain combines TRBV2 with TRBJ2-1; 8 nucleotides align to TRBD1. The germline CDR1 and CDR2 sequences are SNHLY and FYNNEI. V shed 6 bases, J shed 3 bases, and the junction held 7 bases outside the gene matches. The length of the CDR3 is 15 residues. The chain's CDR3 is CASSQGGQDYNEQFF. CDR3 nucleotides: TGTGCCAGCAGCCAAGGGGGACAGGACTACAATGAGCAGTTCTTC.

There are a few counts of this clone. V and J are TRBV30 and TRBJ2-2; 9 bases agree with TRBD1. Per germline, CDR1 GTSNPN and CDR2 SVGIG (reference sequence). After removal of 4 bases from V and 3 bases from J, the junction contained 3 bases not matched to a gene. CDR3 length: 14 residues. The CDR3: CAWMGQGYTGELFF. The CDR3 DNA reads as TGTGCCTGGATGGGACAGGGTTACACCGGGGAGCTGTTTTTT.

This clone was observed a few times. The rearrangement links TRBV11-2 to TRBJ1-2, with no clear D. Germline V gives CDR1 SGHAT, CDR2 FQNNGV. The CDR3 extends over 14 amino acids. V lost 1 base to trimming and J lost 3 bases, with 9 bases between them. CDR3 protein: CASSLGPIHYGYTF. As DNA, the CDR3 is TGTGCCAGCAGCTTAGGACCCATCCACTATGGCTACACCTTC.

This clone was seen just once. The V call is TRBV10-3, the J call TRBJ2-1; D possibly matches TRBD1 or TRBD2 (5 bases each). The length of the CDR3 is 15 residues. In germline, CDR1 is ENHRY, CDR2 SYGVKD. The germline V and J ends were trimmed by 11 bases and 9 bases, with 26 bases remaining between them. The CDR3 bases are TGTGCCCTCTCCCCCGGGACCTCGGATTGGGGTGAGCAGTTCTTC. Translated: CALSPGTSDWGEQFF.

This clone was seen a few times. V is TRBV30 and J is TRBJ1-2; 8 positions match TRBD1. The V gene end was trimmed by 5 bases and the J gene end by 2 bases; junction bases not matched to a gene: 4. Germline V gene data show CDR1 as GTSNPN and CDR2 as SVGIG (reference sequence). CDR3 length equals 13 residues. This chain's CDR3 is CAWGRTGNYGYTF. CDR3 bases: TGTGCCTGGGGGAGGACAGGGAACTATGGCTACACCTTC.

The gene calls are TRBV19 and TRBJ2-5, with D perhaps TRBD2 (5 bases). Looked up from germline, CDR1 is LNHDA and CDR2 is SQIVND (reference sequence). The CDR3 covers 14 residues. Trimming took off 1 base at V and 7 bases at J, with 13 bases between the two ends. CDR3 nucleotides: TGTGCCAGTAGTATAGTGGGAGACCGGGGGACCCAGTACTTC. This gives the protein CASSIVGDRGTQYF.

The chain recombines TRBV6-1 with TRBJ2-7; D gene uncertain. Germline-derived CDR1 and CDR2 are MNHNS and SASEGT. The CDR3 has 14 residues. V was pared by 2 bases and J by 3 bases, with 11 bases between. DNA for the CDR3: TGTGCCAGCAGTGAACGTGTTTGGGTCTACGAGCAGTACTTC. This sequence encodes CASSERVWVYEQYF.

This chain links TRBV2 with TRBJ2-7, with a possible D match to TRBD2 (5 bases). Trimming removed 5 bases at V and 0 bases at J, with 14 bases between. This CDR3 region has 15 residues. Germline V gene data show CDR1 as SNHLY and CDR2 as FYNNEI. CDR3 residues: CASSTPLGSSYEQYF. The CDR3 nucleotides are TGTGCCAGCAGTACGCCCCTGGGGAGCTCCTACGAGCAGTACTTC.

The gene calls are TRBV19 and TRBJ1-2, with D perhaps matching TRBD1 (6 bases). The CDR3 runs to 14 residues. Germline-derived CDR1 and CDR2 are LNHDA and SQIVND (reference sequence). V was shortened by 5 bases and J by 5 bases, with 15 bases between the two germline ends. The CDR3 DNA reads as TGTGCCAGTAGTCCTGGCAGGGGCGATTATGGCTACACCTTC. Protein sequence: CASSPGRGDYGYTF.

This clone was seen more than once but under ten times. This chain uses TRBV19 with TRBJ1-1, with D maybe TRBD1 (5 bases). CDR1 is LNHDA and CDR2 is SQIVND in the germline V gene (reference sequence). This CDR3 region has 14 residues. Trimming removed 5 bases at V and 9 bases at J, with 19 bases between. CDR3 region: CASSPHSGTEKAFF. The CDR3, as DNA: TGTGCCAGTAGTCCCCATTCCGGGACGGAAAAAGCTTTCTTT.

The sample holds one count of this clone. V and J are TRBV5-5 and TRBJ2-7; D tentatively reads TRBD1 or TRBD2 (5 bases each). From germline, CDR1 is SGHKS and CDR2 YYEKEE (reference sequence). Trimming cost V 4 bases and J 7 bases, with 18 bases left between them. The CDR3 contains 14 residues. The CDR3 spells CASSPPGQVGEQYF. The CDR3 region has the DNA TGTGCCAGCAGCCCCCCGGGGCAGGTGGGAGAGCAGTACTTC.

V is TRBV15 and J is TRBJ1-6; D remains unclear. Trimming took 4 bases from V and 7 from J, leaving 14 bases between them. The CDR3 length is 15 residues. The germline gives CDR1 LNHNV, CDR2 YYDKDF (reference sequence). CDR3 nucleotide sequence: TGTGCCACCAGCACCGAAAGACGAGCCAATTCACCCCTCCACTTT. Protein sequence: CATSTERRANSPLHF.